This TCR beta chain was sequenced for a study of blood T cells in healthy people across ages. A few counts support this clonotype. PCR was performed a second time for about 6 to 12 cycles using a sample-barcoded 5' primer and a J-beta primer mix. TCRdb ran MiXCR on the 5' RACE reads and lists one entry per CDR3 protein. This sample carries 700,000 or so distinct CDR3 sequences, approximately 22% of them seen once, and the ten largest clones take around a fifth. From germline, CDR1 is SQVTM and CDR2 ANQGSEA. The CDR3 has 13 residues. Deletions cut 5 bases from V and 4 bases from J, with 13 bases between.

The V gene is TRBV29-1, the J gene TRBJ2-3, with D possibly matching TRBD2 (7 bases). The sequence derives from a man aged 65-85 years in good health. What was sequenced was blood. The CDR3 region is CSVHKGGPDTQYF. The CDR3 DNA reads TGCAGCGTTCACAAGGGGGGGCCAGATACGCAGTATTTT.